The 28 T cell receptor beta chains listed next were all sequenced from one sample in a study of CD8+ T cells in alopecia areata. RNA extraction and reverse transcription yielded cDNA as sequencing template. This table comes from immunoSEQ multiplex PCR, and its TCRdb copy is limited to in-frame clones, with some not included. The sample lists 55,000 to 75,000 clones; 45% to 50% were seen once. Sequencing was performed on CD8+ T cells sorted from blood, taken at week 0. The receptors were sampled from a human donor with alopecia areata.

This clone was detected a few times. Other DNA sequences of this sample code for an identical CDR3. J is TRBJ1-2 and V is TRBV29-1; 8 bases are shared with TRBD1. The CDR3 totals 13 residues. After removal of 4 bases from V and 3 bases from J, the junction contained 4 bases not matched to a gene. The germline CDR1 and CDR2 sequences are SQVTM and ANQGSEA. This CDR3 reads CSVVGQGHYGYTF. CDR3 sequence (DNA): TGCAGCGTTGTCGGACAGGGACACTATGGCTACACCTTC.

There are a few counts of this clone. The CDR3 DNA reads TGCAGCGCCCGTATGAGCTACGAGCAGTACTTC. It is translated as CSARMSYEQYF. The genes are TRBV29-1 and TRBJ2-7; no clear D gene. This CDR3 region has 11 residues. The V and J ends lost 7 bases and 3 bases respectively, with 10 bases between them. Germline V gene lookup returns CDR1 SQVTM and CDR2 ANQGSEA.

The DNA of the CDR3 is TGCAGCGTCTCACGGGGGGACTACTATGGCTACACCTTC. Protein: CSVSRGDYYGYTF. The chain carries TRBV29-1 and TRBJ1-2; perhaps TRBD1 as D (5 bases). Germline V gene data show CDR1 as SQVTM and CDR2 as ANQGSEA. V dropped 6 bases and J dropped 3 bases, with 14 bases sitting between them. CDR3 size: 13 residues.

This clone was counted ten times or more. V usage is TRBV4-1 and J usage is TRBJ2-1; D may be TRBD2 (6 bases). CDR3 length: 15 amino acids. Trimming pared 6 bases from V and 5 bases from J, leaving 17 bases between. The germline V gene has CDR1 MGHRA and CDR2 YSYEKL. CDR3 loop: CASRYLRRGNNEQFF. The CDR3 nucleotides are TGCGCCAGCAGGTACCTCAGGCGGGGTAACAATGAGCAGTTCTTC.

At least ten counts were recorded for this clone. The chain recombines TRBV28 with TRBJ2-7, with D possibly matching TRBD1 (6 bases). The CDR3 runs to 12 residues. CDR1 is MDHEN, CDR2 SYDVKM, per germline. V shed 7 bases and J shed 9 bases, with 16 bases lying between them. CDR3 bases: TGTGCCAGCACCCTGCCCAGGGGACCGCAGTACTTC. This codes for CASTLPRGPQYF.

The V call is TRBV6-1, the J call TRBJ2-1, with 7 positions matching TRBD2. V dropped 8 bases and J dropped 6; count of bases not matched to a gene: 10. Per germline, CDR1 MNHNS and CDR2 SASEGT. The CDR3 sequence is 14 residues long. The CDR3 reads CASLAILAFNEQFF. CDR3 in DNA: TGTGCCAGCCTCGCCATACTAGCGTTCAATGAGCAGTTCTTC.

This chain uses TRBV29-1 with TRBJ1-2; 9 positions agree with TRBD1. CDR3 length equals 15 residues. Losses at the gene ends were 3 bases for V and 3 bases for J; bases not matched to a gene: 8. Germline CDR1 reads SQVTM; CDR2 reads ANQGSEA. The CDR3 protein is CSVEGQGARDYGYTF. The CDR3 bases are TGCAGCGTTGAGGGACAGGGCGCTAGGGACTATGGCTACACCTTC.

J is TRBJ2-7 and V is TRBV30; maybe TRBD1 (5 bases). CDR3 size: 12 residues. Germline V gene lookup returns CDR1 GTSNPN and CDR2 SVGIG (reference sequence). The V end lost 4 bases, the J end lost 6 bases, and 13 bases lay between the germline ends. The CDR3 here is CAWITGSLEQYF. The CDR3 DNA sequence: TGTGCCTGGATAACAGGTTCCCTCGAGCAGTACTTC.

V gene TRBV30 combines with J gene TRBJ1-2, with D unresolved. V was clipped by 5 bases and J by 5 bases, with 12 bases between them. CDR1 and CDR2 (germline): GTSNPN, SVGIG (reference sequence). This CDR3 has 12 amino acids. The CDR3 spells CAWQAGKYGYTF. The CDR3 nucleotides read TGTGCCTGGCAAGCGGGGAAGTATGGCTACACCTTC.

This clone came up a few times. The chain recombines TRBV29-1 with TRBJ2-7; TRBD2 matches 12 bases. In germline, CDR1 is SQVTM, CDR2 ANQGSEA. CDR3 size: 15 residues. Trimming cost V 0 bases and J 6 bases; bases outside gene matches: 6. In DNA form, the CDR3 reads TGCAGCGTTGAAGATGCCCGACTAGCGGGAGCCGAGCAGTACTTC. Translation gives CSVEDARLAGAEQYF.

The chain combines TRBV29-1 with TRBJ2-7; D perhaps matches TRBD2 (6 bases). The CDR3 covers 15 residues. V shed 1 base and J shed 0 bases, with 13 bases lying between them. The germline V gene has CDR1 SQVTM and CDR2 ANQGSEA. Written as DNA, the CDR3 is TGCAGCGTTGAAGGAGCGGGTACAAGCTCCTACGAGCAGTACTTC. As protein: CSVEGAGTSSYEQYF.

The V gene is TRBV15, the J gene TRBJ1-5, with D uncertain. Germline V CDR1 and CDR2: LNHNV, YYDKDF (reference sequence). This CDR3 is 15 amino acids long. Trimming took 3 bases from V and 0 from J, leaving 9 bases between them. The CDR3 sequence: CATSRTVTSNQPQHF. The CDR3 DNA is TGTGCCACCAGCAGGACGGTTACTAGCAATCAGCCCCAGCATTTT.

This chain connects TRBV15 to TRBJ2-3; possible D gene TRBD1, 6 bases. The CDR3 runs 16 residues. Germline values: CDR1 LNHNV, CDR2 YYDKDF (reference sequence). The ends were cut back, 5 bases at V and 3 bases at J, with 18 bases in the middle. The CDR3 region is CATSGAQGERTDTQYF. The CDR3 DNA sequence: TGTGCCACCAGCGGGGCACAGGGTGAGAGGACAGATACGCAGTATTTT.

The rearrangement joins TRBV4-1 to TRBJ2-2, with 10 bases aligning to TRBD2. The CDR3 covers 16 residues. V gave up 4 bases and J gave up 1 base; unmatched junction bases: 3. The V gene's germline CDR1 is MGHRA and CDR2 YSYEKL. CDR3 sequence: CASSRIAGGNTGELFF. In DNA form, the CDR3 reads TGCGCCAGCAGCCGAATAGCGGGGGGGAACACCGGGGAGCTGTTTTTT.

The gene calls are TRBV20-1 and TRBJ1-2, with a weak D call TRBD1 (6 bases). This CDR3 is 11 amino acids long. The germline V gene has CDR1 DFQATT and CDR2 SNEGSKA (reference sequence). The CDR3 DNA reads TGCATGACAGGAACCTTCTATGGCTACACCTTC. Translated, it gives CMTGTFYGYTF.

The CDR3 nucleotides are TGTGCCAGCAGTGAATCATGGACAGGGGGGAATGAGCAGTTCTTC. This codes for CASSESWTGGNEQFF. The chain joins TRBV25-1 to TRBJ2-1, with TRBD1 identical over 10 bases. The CDR3 totals 15 residues. Germline CDR1 MGHDK, CDR2 SYGVNS. V shed 1 base and J 7 bases; nucleotides not matched to a gene: 4.

The chain uses TRBV13 and TRBJ2-4; D not resolved. Germline CDR1 reads PRHDT; CDR2 reads FYEKMQ (reference sequence). V was pared by 1 base and J by 1 base, with 14 bases between. The CDR3 is 17 residues long. As DNA, the CDR3 is TGTGCCAGCAGCTTAGTTTCCTCAGGATTGGCCAAAAACATTCAGTACTTC. Translated, it gives CASSLVSSGLAKNIQYF.

This clone turned up a few times. The rearrangement uses TRBV4-1 and TRBJ1-1; a possible D gene is TRBD1 (6 bases). Trimming pared 4 bases from V and 1 base from J, leaving 10 bases between. The germline CDR1 and CDR2 sequences are MGHRA and YSYEKL. CDR3 length: 14 residues. CDR3 residues: CASSPRTENTEAFF. The CDR3 region has the DNA TGCGCCAGCAGCCCCCGGACAGAGAACACTGAAGCTTTCTTT.

This clone appeared a few times. The chain recombines TRBV6-4 with TRBJ2-7; the D gene is possibly TRBD1 (5 bases). V lost 2 bases, J lost 3 bases, and 11 bases lay in between. This CDR3 comprises 14 residues. In germline, CDR1 is MRHNA, CDR2 SNTAGT. For the CDR3, the DNA is TGTGCCAGCAGTGACGGGCAGGGCCACTACGAGCAGTACTTC. This encodes CASSDGQGHYEQYF.

In this sample, this clone turned up a few times. This chain links TRBV29-1 with TRBJ2-7; 8 bases are shared with TRBD1. Germline assignment: CDR1 SQVTM and CDR2 ANQGSEA. The CDR3 loop spans 14 amino acids. V shed 6 bases and J 3 bases; nucleotides not matched to a gene: 10. In nucleotides, the CDR3 is TGCAGCGTACTATTAGGACAGGGAGGCTACGAGCAGTACTTC. Protein product: CSVLLGQGGYEQYF.

This chain connects TRBV5-6 to TRBJ2-7, with TRBD2 matching 9 bases. V was pared by 6 bases and J by 3 bases, with 7 bases of the junction left unmatched. Germline V gene data show CDR1 as SGHDT and CDR2 as YYEEEE. This CDR3 comprises 14 residues. The CDR3 DNA is TGTGCCAGCACATCCCGGACTAGCGACTACGAGCAGTACTTC. This translates into CASTSRTSDYEQYF.

This clone has just a few counts. This chain uses TRBV7-9 with TRBJ2-7, with D maybe TRBD1 (5 bases). Germline V gene lookup returns CDR1 SEHNR and CDR2 FQNEAQ (reference sequence). Trimming shortened V by 5 bases and J by 4 bases, and 15 bases separated the two germline ends. The length of the CDR3 is 14 residues. CDR3 DNA: TGTGCCAGCAGCCCGGACACACGAACTTACGAGCAGTACTTC. Translation gives CASSPDTRTYEQYF.

The chain combines TRBV9 with TRBJ2-4, with 10 bases matching TRBD1. V shed 7 bases, J shed 8 bases, and the junction held 6 bases outside the gene matches. The CDR3 has 13 amino acids. CDR1 is SGDLS and CDR2 is YYNGEE in the germline V gene. CDR3: CASLGQGEDIQYF. DNA of the CDR3: TGTGCCAGCCTTGGACAGGGGGAGGACATTCAGTACTTC.

This chain links TRBV7-7 with TRBJ2-5; a possible D gene is TRBD2 (6 bases). The CDR3 loop spans 14 amino acids. V was pared by 5 bases and J by 4 bases, with 14 bases between. Per germline, CDR1 SSHAT and CDR2 FNYEAQ (reference sequence). CDR3 sequence reads: CASSEGPEGETQYF. The CDR3 bases are TGTGCCAGCAGCGAGGGACCGGAGGGAGAGACCCAGTACTTC.

This chain connects TRBV7-9 to TRBJ2-3; D gene unclear. This CDR3 has 13 residues. CDR1 SEHNR and CDR2 FQNEAQ come from the germline V gene (reference sequence). Trimming took off 5 bases at V and 0 bases at J, with 6 bases between the two ends. CDR3 protein: CASSRPSTDTQYF. In DNA, the CDR3 is TGTGCCAGCAGCCGCCCCAGCACAGATACGCAGTATTTT.

The V and J genes are TRBV2 and TRBJ2-1; D is perhaps TRBD2 (5 bases). This CDR3 comprises 12 residues. Trimming pared 6 bases from V and 8 bases from J, leaving 11 bases between. The germline CDR1 and CDR2 sequences are SNHLY and FYNNEI. The CDR3 DNA reads TGTGCCAGCAGGGTGACTATCGATGAGCAGTTCTTC. Encoded protein: CASRVTIDEQFF.

This chain links TRBV29-1 with TRBJ2-5; 11 bases fit TRBD1. This CDR3 comprises 14 residues. Germline CDR1 and CDR2: SQVTM and ANQGSEA. The V and J ends lost 6 bases and 4 bases, in that order; junction bases with no gene match: 7. The CDR3 DNA reads TGCAGCGTACCAGGACAGGGGGCATCAGAGACCCAGTACTTC. Its protein is CSVPGQGASETQYF.

The chain couples TRBV7-6 to TRBJ2-5, with a weak D call TRBD2 (6 bases). V was shortened by 5 bases and J by 4 bases, with 14 bases between the two germline ends. The CDR3 length is 14 residues. Germline V gives CDR1 SGHVS, CDR2 FNYEAQ. The CDR3 loop is CASSPRLGLETQYF. The CDR3 nucleotides are TGTGCCAGCAGCCCGCGCTTGGGACTAGAGACCCAGTACTTC.